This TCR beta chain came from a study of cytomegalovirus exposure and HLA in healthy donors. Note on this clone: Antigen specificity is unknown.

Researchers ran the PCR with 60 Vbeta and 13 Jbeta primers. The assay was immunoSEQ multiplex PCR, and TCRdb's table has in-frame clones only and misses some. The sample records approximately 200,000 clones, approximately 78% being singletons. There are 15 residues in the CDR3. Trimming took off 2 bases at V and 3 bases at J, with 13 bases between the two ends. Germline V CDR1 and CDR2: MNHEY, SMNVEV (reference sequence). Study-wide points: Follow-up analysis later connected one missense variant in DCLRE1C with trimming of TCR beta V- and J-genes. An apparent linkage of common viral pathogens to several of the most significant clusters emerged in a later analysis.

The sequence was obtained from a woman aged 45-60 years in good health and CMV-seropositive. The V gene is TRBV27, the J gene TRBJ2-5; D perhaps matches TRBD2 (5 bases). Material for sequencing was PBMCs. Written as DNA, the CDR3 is TGTGCCAGCAGTTTAACCCCGGACGGGAAAGAGACCCAGTACTTC. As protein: CASSLTPDGKETQYF.